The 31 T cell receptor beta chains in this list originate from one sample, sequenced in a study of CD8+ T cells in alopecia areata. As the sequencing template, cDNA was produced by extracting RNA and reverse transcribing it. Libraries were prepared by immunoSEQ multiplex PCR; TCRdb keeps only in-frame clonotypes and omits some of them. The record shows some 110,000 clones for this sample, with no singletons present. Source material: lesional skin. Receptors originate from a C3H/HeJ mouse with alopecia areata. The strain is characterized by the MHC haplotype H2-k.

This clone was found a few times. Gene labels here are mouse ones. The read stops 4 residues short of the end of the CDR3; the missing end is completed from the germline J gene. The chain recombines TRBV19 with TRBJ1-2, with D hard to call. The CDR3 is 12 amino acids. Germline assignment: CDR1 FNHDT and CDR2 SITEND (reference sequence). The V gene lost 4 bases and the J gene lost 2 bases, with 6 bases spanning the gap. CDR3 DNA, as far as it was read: TGTGCCAGCAGTCCACTCAACTCC. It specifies CASSPLNS. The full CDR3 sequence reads CASSPLNSDYTF.

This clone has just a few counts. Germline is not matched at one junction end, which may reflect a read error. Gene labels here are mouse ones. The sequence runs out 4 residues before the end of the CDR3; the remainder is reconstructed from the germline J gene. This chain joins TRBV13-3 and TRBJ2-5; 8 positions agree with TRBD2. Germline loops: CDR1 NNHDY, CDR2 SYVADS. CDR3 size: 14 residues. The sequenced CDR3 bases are TGTGCCATCAGTTCTACTGGGGGCCAAGAC. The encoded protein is CAISSTGGQD. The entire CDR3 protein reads CAISSTGGQDTQYF.

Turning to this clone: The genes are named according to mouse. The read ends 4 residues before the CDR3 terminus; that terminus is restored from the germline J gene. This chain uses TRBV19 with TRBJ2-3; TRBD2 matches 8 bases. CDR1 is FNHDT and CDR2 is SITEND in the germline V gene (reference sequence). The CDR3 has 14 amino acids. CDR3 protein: CASSIEGGRETLYF. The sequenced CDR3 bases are TGTGCCAGCAGTATAGAGGGGGGGCGAGAA.

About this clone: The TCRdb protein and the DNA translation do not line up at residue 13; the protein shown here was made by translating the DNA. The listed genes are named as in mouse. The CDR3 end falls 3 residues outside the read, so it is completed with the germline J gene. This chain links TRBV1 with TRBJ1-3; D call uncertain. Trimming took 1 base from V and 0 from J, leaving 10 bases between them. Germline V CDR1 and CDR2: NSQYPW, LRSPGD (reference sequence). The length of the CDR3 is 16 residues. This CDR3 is CTCSAVTESSGNTLYF. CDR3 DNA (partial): TGCACCTGCAGTGCAGTTACAGAATCTTCTGGAAATACG.

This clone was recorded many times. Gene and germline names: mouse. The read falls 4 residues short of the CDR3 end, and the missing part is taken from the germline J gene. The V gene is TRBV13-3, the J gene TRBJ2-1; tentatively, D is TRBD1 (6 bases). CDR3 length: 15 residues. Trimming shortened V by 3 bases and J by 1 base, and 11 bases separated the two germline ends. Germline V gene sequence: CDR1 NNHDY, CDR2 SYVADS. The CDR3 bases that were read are TGTGCCAGCAGTGGGACAGAAATAAACTATGCT. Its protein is CASSGTEINYA. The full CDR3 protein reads CASSGTEINYAEQFF.

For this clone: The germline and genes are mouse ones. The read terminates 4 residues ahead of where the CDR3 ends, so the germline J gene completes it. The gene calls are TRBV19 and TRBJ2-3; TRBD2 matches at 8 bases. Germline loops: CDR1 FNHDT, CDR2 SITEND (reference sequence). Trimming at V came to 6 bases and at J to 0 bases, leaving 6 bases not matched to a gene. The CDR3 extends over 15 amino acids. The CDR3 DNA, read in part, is TGTGCCAGCACCAGACTGGGGTCTAGTGCAGAA. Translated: CASTRLGSSAE. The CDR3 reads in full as CASTRLGSSAETLYF.

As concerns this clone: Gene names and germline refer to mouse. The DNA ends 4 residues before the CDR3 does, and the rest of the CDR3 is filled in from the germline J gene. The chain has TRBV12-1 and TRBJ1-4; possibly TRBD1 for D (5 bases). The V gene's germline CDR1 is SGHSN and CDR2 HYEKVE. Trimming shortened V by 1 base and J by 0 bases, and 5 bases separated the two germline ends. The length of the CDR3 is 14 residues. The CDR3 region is CASSLTVSNERLFF. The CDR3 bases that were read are TGTGCCAGCTCTCTGACAGTTTCCAACGAA. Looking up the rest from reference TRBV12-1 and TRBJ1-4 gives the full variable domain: DSGVVQSPRHIIKEKGGRSVLTCIPISGHSNVVWYQQTLGKELKFLIQHYEKVERDKGFLPSRFSVQQFDDYHSEMNMSALELEDSAMYFCASSLTVSNERLFFGHGTKLSVL.

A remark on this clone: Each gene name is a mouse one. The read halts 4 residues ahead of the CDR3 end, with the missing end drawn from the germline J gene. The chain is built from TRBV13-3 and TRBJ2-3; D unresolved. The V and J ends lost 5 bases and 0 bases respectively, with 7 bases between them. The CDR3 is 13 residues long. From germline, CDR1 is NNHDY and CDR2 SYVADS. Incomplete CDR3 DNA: TGTGCCAGCAGGTCTAATAGTGCAGAA. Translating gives CASRSNSAE. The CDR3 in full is CASRSNSAETLYF.

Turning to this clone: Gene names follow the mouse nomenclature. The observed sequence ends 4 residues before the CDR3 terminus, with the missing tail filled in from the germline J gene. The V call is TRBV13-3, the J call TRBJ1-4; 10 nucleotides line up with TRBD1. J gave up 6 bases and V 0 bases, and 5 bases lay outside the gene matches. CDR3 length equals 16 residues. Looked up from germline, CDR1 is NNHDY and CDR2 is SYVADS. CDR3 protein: CASSDASGTGDERLFF. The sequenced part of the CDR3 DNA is TGTGCCAGCAGTGATGCATCCGGGACAGGGGACGAA.

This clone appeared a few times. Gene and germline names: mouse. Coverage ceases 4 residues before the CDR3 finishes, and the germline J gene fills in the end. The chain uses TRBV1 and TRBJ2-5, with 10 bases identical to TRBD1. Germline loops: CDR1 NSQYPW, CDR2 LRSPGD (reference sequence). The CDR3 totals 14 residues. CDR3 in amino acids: CTCSGGTGDDTQYF. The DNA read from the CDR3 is TGCACCTGCAGTGGCGGGACAGGGGACGAC.

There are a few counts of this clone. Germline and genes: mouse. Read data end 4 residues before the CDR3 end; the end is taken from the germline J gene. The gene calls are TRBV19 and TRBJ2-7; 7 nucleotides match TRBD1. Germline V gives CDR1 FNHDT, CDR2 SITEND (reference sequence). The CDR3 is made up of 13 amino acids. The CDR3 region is CASSIPGQYEQYF. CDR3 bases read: TGTGCCAGCAGTATTCCGGGACAGTAT.

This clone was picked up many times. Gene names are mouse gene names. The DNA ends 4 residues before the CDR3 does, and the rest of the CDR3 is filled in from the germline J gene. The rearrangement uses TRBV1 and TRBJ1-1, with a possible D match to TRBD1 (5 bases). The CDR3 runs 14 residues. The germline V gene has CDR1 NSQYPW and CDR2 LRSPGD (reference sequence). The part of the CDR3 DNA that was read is TGCACCTGCAGTGGTAGGCAGGGTGAAACA. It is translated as CTCSGRQGET. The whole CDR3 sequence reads CTCSGRQGETEVFF.

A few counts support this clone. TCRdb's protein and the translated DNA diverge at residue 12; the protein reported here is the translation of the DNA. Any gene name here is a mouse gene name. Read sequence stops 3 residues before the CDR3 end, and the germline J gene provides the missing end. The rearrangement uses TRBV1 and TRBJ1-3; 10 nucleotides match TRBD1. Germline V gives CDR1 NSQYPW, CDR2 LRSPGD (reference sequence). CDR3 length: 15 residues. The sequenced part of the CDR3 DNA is TGCACCTGCAGTGCCTCCGGGACAGGGGAGGGTACG. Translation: CTCSASGTGEGT. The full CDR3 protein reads CTCSASGTGEGTLYF.

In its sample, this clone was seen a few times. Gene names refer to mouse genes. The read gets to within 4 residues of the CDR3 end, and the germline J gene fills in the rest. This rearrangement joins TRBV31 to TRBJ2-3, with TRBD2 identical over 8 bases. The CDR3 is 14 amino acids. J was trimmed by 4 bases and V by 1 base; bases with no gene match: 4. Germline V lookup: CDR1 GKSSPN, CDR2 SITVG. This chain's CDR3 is CAWSQGGRPETLYF. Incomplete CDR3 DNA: TGTGCCTGGAGTCAGGGGGGGCGCCCAGAA.

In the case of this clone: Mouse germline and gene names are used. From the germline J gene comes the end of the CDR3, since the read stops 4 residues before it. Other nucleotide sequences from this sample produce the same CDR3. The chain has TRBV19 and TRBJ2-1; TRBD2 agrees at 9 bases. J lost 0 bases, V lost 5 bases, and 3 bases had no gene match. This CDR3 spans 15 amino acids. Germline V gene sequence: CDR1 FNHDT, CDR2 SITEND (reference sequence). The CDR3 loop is CASSPGGGNYAEQFF. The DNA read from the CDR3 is TGTGCCAGCAGCCCTGGGGGGGGTAACTATGCT.

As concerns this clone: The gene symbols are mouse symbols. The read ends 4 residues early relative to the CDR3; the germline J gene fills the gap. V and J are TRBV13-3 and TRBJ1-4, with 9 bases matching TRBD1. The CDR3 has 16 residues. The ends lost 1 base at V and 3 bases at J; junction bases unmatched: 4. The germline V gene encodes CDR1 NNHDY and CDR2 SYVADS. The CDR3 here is CASSDTGTGPNERLFF. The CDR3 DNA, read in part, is TGTGCCAGCAGTGATACTGGGACAGGGCCCAACGAA.

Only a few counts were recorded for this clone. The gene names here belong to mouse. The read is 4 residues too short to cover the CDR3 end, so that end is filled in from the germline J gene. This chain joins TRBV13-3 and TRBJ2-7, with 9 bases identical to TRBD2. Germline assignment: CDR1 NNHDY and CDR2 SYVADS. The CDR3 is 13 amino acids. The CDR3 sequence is CASSEVGGHEQYF. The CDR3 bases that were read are TGTGCCAGCAGTGAGGTGGGGGGGCAT.

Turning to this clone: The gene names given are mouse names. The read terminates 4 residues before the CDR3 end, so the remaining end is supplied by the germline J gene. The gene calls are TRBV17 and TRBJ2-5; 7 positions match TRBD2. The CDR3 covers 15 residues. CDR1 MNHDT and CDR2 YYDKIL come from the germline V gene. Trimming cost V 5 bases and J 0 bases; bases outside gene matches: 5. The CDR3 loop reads CASSALGVNQDTQYF. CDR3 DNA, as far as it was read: TGTGCTAGCAGTGCCCTGGGGGTTAACCAAGAC.

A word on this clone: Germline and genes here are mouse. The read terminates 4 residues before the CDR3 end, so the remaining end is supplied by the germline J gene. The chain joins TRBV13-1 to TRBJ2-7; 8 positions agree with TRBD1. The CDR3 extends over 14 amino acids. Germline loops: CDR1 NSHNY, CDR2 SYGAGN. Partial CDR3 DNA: TGTGCCAGCAGTGATACAGGGGGGAGGTAT. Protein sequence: CASSDTGGRY. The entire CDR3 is CASSDTGGRYEQYF.

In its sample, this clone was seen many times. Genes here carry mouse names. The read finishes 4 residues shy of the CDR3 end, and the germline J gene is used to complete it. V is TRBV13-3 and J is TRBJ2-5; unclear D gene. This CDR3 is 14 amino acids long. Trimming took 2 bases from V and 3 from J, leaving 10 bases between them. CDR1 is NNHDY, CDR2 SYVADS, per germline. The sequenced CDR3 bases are TGTGCCAGCAGTGAAAGCCAGGCTCAAGAC. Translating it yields CASSESQAQD. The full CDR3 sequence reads CASSESQAQDTQYF.

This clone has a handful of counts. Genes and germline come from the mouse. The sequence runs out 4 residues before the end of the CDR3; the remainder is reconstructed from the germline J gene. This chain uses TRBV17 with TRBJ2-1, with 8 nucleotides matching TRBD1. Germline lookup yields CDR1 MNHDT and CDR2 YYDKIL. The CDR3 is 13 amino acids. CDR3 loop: CASSRNRGTEQFF. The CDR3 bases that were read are TGTGCTAGCAGTAGAAACAGGGGGACT.

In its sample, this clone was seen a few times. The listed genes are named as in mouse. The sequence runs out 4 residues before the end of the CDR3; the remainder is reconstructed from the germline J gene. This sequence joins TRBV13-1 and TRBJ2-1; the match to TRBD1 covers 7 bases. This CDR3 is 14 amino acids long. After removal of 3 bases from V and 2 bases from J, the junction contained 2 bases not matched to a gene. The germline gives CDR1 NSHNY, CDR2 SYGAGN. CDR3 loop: CASSGQGDYAEQFF. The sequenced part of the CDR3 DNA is TGTGCCAGCAGTGGACAGGGCGACTATGCT.

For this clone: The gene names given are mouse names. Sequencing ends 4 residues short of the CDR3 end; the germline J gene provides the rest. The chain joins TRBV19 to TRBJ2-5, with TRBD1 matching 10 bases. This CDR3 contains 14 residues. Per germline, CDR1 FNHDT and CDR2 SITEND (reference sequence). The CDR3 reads CASSRTGGEDTQYF. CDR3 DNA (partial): TGTGCCAGCAGCAGGACAGGGGGGGAAGAC.

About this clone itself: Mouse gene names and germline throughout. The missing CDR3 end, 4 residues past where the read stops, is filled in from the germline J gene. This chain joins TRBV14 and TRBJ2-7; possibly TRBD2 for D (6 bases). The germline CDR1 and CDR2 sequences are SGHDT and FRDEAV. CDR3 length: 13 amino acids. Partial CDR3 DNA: TGTGCCAGCAGTCCTGCTGGGGATTAT. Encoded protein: CASSPAGDY. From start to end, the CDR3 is CASSPAGDYEQYF.

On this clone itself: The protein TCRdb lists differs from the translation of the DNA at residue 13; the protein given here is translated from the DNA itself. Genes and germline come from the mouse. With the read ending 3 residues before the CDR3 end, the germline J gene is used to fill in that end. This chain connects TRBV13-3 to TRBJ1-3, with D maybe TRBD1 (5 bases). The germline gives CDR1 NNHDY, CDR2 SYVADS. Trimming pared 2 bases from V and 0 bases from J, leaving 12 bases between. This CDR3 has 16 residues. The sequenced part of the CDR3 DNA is TGTGCCAGCAGTGAGGGGGGGAGCTATTCTGGAAATACG. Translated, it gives CASSEGGSYSGNT. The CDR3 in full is CASSEGGSYSGNTLYF.

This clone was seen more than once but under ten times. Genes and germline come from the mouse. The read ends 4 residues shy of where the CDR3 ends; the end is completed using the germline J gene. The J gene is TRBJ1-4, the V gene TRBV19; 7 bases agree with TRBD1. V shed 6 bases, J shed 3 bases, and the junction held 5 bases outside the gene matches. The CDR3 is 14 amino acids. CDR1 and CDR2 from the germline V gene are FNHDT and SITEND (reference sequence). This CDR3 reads CASTGQQANERLFF. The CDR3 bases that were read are TGTGCCAGCACGGGACAGCAAGCCAACGAA. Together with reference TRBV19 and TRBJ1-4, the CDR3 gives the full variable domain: GGIITQTPKFLIGQEGQKLTLKCQQNFNHDTMYWYRQDSGKGLRLIYYSITENDLQKGDLSEGYDASREKKSSFSLTVTSAQKNEMAVFLCASTGQQANERLFFGHGTKLSVL.

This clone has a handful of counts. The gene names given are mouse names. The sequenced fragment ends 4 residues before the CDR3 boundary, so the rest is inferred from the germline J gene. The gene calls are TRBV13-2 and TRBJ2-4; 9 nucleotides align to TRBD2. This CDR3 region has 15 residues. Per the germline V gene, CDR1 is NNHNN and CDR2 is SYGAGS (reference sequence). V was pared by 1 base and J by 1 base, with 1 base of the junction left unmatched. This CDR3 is CASGDRTGGQNTLYF. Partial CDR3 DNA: TGTGCCAGCGGTGATCGGACTGGGGGTCAAAAC.

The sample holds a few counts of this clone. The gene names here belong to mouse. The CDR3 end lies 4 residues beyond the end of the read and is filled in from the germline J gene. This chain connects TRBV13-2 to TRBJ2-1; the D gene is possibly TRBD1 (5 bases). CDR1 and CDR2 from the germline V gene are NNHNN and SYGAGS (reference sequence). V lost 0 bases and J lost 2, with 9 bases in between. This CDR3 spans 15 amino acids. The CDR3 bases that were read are TGTGCCAGCGGTGATGCGCAGGGAGACTATGCT. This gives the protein CASGDAQGDYA. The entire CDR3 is CASGDAQGDYAEQFF.

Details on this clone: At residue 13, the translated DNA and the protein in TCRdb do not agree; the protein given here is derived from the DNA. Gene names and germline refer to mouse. The sequenced CDR3 bases are TGTGCCAGCAGTGATCCCCCAGGGAGGTCTGGAAATACG. It encodes CASSDPPGRSGNT. The CDR3 reads in full as CASSDPPGRSGNTLYF. The chain is built from TRBV13-3 and TRBJ1-3; possibly TRBD1 for D (5 bases). The CDR3 is cut off 3 residues early in the read; its end comes from the germline J gene. The CDR3 has 16 residues. The V end was cut by 1 base, the J end by 1 base, with 12 bases between. In germline, CDR1 is NNHDY, CDR2 SYVADS.

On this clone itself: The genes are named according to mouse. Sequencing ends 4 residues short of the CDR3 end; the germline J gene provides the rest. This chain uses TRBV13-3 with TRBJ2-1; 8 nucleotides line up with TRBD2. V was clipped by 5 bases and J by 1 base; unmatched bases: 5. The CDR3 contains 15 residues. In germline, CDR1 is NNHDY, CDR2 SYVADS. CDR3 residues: CASRKNWGNYAEQFF. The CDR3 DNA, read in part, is TGTGCCAGCAGGAAAAACTGGGGGAACTATGCT.

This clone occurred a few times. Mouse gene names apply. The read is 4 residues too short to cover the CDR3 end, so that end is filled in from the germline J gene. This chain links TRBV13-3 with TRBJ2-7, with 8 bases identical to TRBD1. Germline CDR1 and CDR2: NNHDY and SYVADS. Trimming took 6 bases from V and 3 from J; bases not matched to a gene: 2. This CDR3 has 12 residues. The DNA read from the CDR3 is TGTGCCAGCACAGACAGGGGCTAT. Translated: CASTDRGY. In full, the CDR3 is CASTDRGYEQYF.